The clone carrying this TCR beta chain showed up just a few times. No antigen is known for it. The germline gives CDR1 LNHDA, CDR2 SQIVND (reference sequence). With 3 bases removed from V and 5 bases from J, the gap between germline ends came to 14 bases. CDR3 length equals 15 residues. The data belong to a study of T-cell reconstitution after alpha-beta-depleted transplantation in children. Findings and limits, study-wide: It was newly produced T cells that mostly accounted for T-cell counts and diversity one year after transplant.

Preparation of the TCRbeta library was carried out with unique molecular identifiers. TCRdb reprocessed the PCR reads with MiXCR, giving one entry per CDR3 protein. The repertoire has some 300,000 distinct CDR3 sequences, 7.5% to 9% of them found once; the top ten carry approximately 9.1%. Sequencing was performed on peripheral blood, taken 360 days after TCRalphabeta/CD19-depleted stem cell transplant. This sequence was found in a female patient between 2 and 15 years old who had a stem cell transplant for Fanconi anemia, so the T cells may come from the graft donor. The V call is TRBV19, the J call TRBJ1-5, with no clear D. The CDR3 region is CASSMGRSSDQPQHF. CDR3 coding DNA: TGTGCCAGTAGTATGGGCAGGTCCAGCGATCAGCCCCAGCATTTT. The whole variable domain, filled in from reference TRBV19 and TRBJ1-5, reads DGGITQSPKYLFRKEGQNVTLSCEQNLNHDAMYWYRQDPGQGLRLIYYSQIVNDFQKGDIAEGYSVSREKKESFPLTVTSAQKNPTAFYLCASSMGRSSDQPQHFGDGTRLSIL.